What follows is one TCR beta chain and its context. The target of this receptor is not known. No base quality values were provided; no much bigger clone lies one nucleotide off. PBMCs were isolated by Ficoll-Paque density gradient centrifugation. The sample comes from a study of T-cell memory formation after mild COVID-19 (dated by TCRdb to about 2021). Regarding the study in general: TCR sequence clusters from the two donors were largely donor specific. Longitudinal TCRalpha and TCRbeta repertoire sequencing tracked T-cell clones expanding and contracting after mild COVID-19 in two donors. Two young, previously healthy adult volunteers, one female and one male, were included in the cohort.

TCRdb shows the sequencer as Illumina NovaSeq 6000. TCRalpha and TCRbeta cDNA libraries were built by 5'RACE with constant-segment primers, adding sample barcodes and unique molecular identifiers. Trizol reagent was used to extract RNA from every sample. Amplification of the libraries took two PCR steps, and the second step added a second sample barcode plus Illumina TruSeq adapters. Sequencing of libraries was performed on an Illumina NovaSeq with 2 x 150 bp paired-end reads. The source study handled its data this way. With migec v1.2.7, reads were demultiplexed and then collapsed into UMI-guided consensus sequences. Using mixcr v2.1.11, the UMI consensuses were aligned to TRA and TRB V and J templates and assembled into clonotypes. A clonotype was counted as expanded or contracted only when both edgeR and NoisET called the clonotype significant, with the noise models trained on biological replicates. For edgeR calls, a false discovery rate-adjusted p below 0.01 and a log2 fold-change threshold of 1 were applied. As an exploratory analysis of dynamics, max-normalized trajectories of the 1000 most abundant clonotypes were examined by PCA with hierarchical clustering. The CD4 or CD8 phenotype of responding clones was assigned using the separately sequenced CD4+ and CD8+ repertoires. Clones were called with MiXCR by TCRdb after fastp trimmed the public reads at Q25, and only in-frame beta chains were retained. Rows are combined by CDR3 protein, so each entry shows the most common genes and DNA. Clone size and V and J calls follow TCRdb, not the original study. The sample includes some 68,000 distinct CDR3 sequences, with over 15% observed a single time. The ten largest clones take up 31% of the sample.

The full study reports these points: From day 15 to 85, contracting clones showed balanced CD4/CD8 phenotypes, whereas a second wave of clones that expanded from day 15 to 37 leaned towards CD4+. Only two mild cases were covered by the study, and larger cohorts that include severe cases with pre-infection samples were considered necessary. Contracting CD4+ clones appeared mostly in the CM and EM memory subsets, whereas CD8+ clones were enriched in EMRA. Some responding clones were found in pre-infection memory, which suggests that pre-existing cross-reactive memory T cells took part in the SARS-CoV-2 response. SARS-CoV-2 specificity of the second-wave clones peaking on day 37 was not confirmed.

The receptor was derived from an adult woman who had mild COVID-19 (a few samples of this study predate the infection). The sample titles of this study are shuffled in the database, so cell type and time point are left out; the donor was told from shared clones. The material sequenced was PBMCs or a T cell subset sorted from them (not recorded which).

The encoded CDR3 is CASSRELINTGELFF. The nucleotide sequence is given as TGTGCCAGCTCCCGCGAACTAATTAACACCGGGGAGCTGTTTTTT. This sequence uses TRBV9 and TRBJ2-2, with no D gene named confidently. Trimming removed 7 bases from V and 2 bases from J, leaving 15 bases between the germline ends. Measured from the cysteine to the phenylalanine, the CDR3 is 15 residues long. Kept here is only the CDR3 DNA, which spans 45 bases and is read in frame from base 1. The germline V gene sets CDR1 to SGDLS and CDR2 to YYNGEE.